This TCR beta chain is from a study of T-cell memory formation after mild COVID-19. One entry per CDR3 protein results from TCRdb running MiXCR on the 5' RACE reads. This sample yields more than 75,000 distinct CDR3 sequences, of which over 11% are seen a single time; about 33% belongs to the top ten. With 1 base removed from V and 4 bases from J, the gap between germline ends came to 7 bases. In germline, CDR1 is LGHNA, CDR2 YSLEER. The CDR3 spans 13 residues. The chain couples TRBV4-3 to TRBJ1-2; D call uncertain. The material sequenced was PBMCs or a T cell subset sorted from them (not recorded which). This sequence originates from an adult woman who had mild COVID-19 (a few samples of this study predate the infection). Cell type and time point are not known. The CDR3 nucleotides read TGCGCCAGCAGCCAAGGAGGGATCTATGGCTACACCTTC. Translating it yields CASSQGGIYGYTF.